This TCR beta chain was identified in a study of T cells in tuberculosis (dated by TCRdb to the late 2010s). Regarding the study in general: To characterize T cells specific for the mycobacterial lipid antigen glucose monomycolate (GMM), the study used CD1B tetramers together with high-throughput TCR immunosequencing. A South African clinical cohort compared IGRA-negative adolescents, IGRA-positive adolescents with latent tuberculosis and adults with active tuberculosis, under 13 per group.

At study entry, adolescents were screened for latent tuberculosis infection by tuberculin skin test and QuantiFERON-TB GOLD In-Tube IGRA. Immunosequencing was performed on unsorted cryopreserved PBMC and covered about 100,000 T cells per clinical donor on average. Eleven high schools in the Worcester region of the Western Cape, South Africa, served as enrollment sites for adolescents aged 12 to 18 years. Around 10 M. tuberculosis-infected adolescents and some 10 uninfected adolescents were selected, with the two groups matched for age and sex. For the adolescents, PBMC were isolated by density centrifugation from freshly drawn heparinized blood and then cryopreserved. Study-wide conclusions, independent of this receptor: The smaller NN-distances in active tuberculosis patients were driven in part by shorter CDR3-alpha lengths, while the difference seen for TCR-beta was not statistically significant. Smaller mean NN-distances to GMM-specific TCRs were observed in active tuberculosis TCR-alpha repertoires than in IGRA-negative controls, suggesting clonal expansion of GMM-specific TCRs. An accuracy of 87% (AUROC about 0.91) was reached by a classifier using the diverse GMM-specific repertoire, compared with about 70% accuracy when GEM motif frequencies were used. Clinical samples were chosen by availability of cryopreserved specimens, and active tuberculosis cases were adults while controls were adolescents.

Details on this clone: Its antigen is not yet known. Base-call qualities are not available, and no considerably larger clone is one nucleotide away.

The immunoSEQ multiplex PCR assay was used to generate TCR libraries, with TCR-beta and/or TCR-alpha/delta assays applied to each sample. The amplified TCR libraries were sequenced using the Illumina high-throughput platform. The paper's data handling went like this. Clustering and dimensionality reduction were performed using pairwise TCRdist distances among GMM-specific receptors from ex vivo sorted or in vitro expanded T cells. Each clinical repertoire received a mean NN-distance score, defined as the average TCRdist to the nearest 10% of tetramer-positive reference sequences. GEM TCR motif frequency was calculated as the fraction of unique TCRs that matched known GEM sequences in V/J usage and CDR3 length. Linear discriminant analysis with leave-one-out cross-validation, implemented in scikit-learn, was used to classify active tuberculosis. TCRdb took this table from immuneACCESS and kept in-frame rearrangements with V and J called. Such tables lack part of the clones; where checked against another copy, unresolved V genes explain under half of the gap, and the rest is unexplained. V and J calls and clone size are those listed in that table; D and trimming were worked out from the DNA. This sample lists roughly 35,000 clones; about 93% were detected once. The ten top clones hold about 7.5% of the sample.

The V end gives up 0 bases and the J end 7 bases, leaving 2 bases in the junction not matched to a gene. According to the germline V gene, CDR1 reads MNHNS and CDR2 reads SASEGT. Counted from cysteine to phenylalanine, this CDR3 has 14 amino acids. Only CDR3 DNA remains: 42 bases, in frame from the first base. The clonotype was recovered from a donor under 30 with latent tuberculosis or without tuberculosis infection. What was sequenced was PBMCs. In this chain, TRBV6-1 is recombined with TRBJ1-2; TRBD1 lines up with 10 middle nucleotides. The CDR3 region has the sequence CASSEAGQGTGYTF. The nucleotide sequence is TGTGCCAGCAGTGAAGCGGGACAGGGGACTGGCTACACCTTC.